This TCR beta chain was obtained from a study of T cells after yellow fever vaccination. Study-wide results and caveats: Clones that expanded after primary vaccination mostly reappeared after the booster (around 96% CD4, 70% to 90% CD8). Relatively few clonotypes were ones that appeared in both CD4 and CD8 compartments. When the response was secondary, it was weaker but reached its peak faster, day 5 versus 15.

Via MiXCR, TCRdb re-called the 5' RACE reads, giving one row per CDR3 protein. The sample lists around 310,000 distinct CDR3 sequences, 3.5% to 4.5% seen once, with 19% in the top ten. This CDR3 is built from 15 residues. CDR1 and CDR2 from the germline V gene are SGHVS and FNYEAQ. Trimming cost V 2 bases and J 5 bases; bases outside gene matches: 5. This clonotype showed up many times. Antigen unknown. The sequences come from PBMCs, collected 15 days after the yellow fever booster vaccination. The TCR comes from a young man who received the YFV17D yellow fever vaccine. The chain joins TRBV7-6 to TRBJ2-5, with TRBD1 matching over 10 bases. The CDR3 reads CASSLRDRGQETQYF. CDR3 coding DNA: TGTGCCAGCAGCTTAAGGGACAGGGGCCAGGAGACCCAGTACTTC.